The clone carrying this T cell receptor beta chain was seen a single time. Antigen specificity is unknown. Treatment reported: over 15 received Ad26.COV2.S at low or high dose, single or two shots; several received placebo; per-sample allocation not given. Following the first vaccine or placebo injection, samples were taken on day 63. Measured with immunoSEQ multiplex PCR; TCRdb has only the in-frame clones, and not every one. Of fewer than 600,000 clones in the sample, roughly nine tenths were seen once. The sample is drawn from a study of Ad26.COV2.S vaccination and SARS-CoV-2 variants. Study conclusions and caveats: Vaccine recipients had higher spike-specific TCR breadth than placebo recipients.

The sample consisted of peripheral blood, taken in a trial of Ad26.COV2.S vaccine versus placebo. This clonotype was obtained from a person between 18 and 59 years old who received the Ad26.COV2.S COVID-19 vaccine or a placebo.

The CDR3 DNA sequence: TGTGCCAGCAAACCGGGACTAGCGTCGGAGACCCAGTACTTC. It specifies CASKPGLASETQYF. The chain recombines TRBV25-1 with TRBJ2-5, with 10 bases matching TRBD2. This CDR3 has 14 amino acids. V shed 7 bases, J shed 5 bases, and the junction held 7 bases outside the gene matches. The V gene's germline CDR1 is MGHDK and CDR2 SYGVNS.